The source of this T cell receptor (beta chain) is a study of tumor and adjacent non-tumor tissue in lung cancer. Study information: Patients were aged 31 to 76, around ten men and a handful of women, stage I to III.

TCRbeta libraries were built with three rounds of nested PCR, modified from ARM-PCR. TCRdb used MiXCR to reprocess the multiplex PCR reads, holding one entry per CDR3 protein. The sample lists 65,000 to 80,000 distinct CDR3 sequences; less than 80% were seen once. The template was RNA from unsorted bulk tissue. To note about this clonotype: A junction end diverges from the germline sequence, so it may reflect a read error.

The clonotype was recovered from a man in his 60s with non-small cell lung cancer. Sequencing was performed on lung tumor tissue.

The chain's CDR3 is CSSAGGSADIQYF. The CDR3 region has the DNA TGTTCCAGCGCGGGAGGGTCTGCTGACATTCAGTACTTC. The chain is built from TRBV6-5 and TRBJ2-4; TRBD2 matches 9 bases. The CDR3 has 13 residues. Germline V lookup: CDR1 MNHEY, CDR2 SVGAGI.